Listed here are 27 T cell receptor beta chains from one sample, sequenced in a study of cytomegalovirus exposure and HLA in healthy donors. The PCR contained 60 Vbeta and 13 Jbeta primers. Repertoires were generated with immunoSEQ multiplex PCR, while TCRdb's copy carries only in-frame clones and drops some. The sample holds 55,000 to 80,000 clones, about 82% seen once. Sequencing was performed on PBMCs. These TCRs come from a young woman in good health and CMV-seronegative.

This clone occurred a few times. The V call is TRBV25-1, the J call TRBJ1-2; D is ambiguous. The CDR3 is made up of 13 amino acids. Trimming took off 8 bases at V and 3 bases at J, with 13 bases between the two ends. CDR1 MGHDK and CDR2 SYGVNS come from the germline V gene. The CDR3 DNA follows: TGTGCCAGCCGAGGCGGCTGGCACTATGGCTACACCTTC. Protein product: CASRGGWHYGYTF.

This chain uses TRBV5-1 with TRBJ2-5; TRBD1 is a possible D gene (5 bases). The CDR3 extends over 14 amino acids. The V end lost 0 bases, the J end lost 5 bases, and 11 bases lay between the germline ends. The V gene's germline CDR1 is SGHRS and CDR2 YFSETQ. This CDR3 is CASSLGQGLETQYF. DNA for the CDR3: TGCGCCAGCAGCTTGGGTCAGGGCCTGGAGACCCAGTACTTC.

Within the sample, this clone is medium-sized. V usage is TRBV4-3 and J usage is TRBJ2-7; TRBD2 matches at 7 bases. From germline, CDR1 is LGHNA and CDR2 YSLEER. V lost 0 bases and J lost 3; bases outside the gene matches: 8. This CDR3 is 16 amino acids long. The CDR3 nucleotides read TGCGCCAGCAGCCAAGAGCCCCAGGGCGGGGGCTACGAGCAGTACTTC. This gives the protein CASSQEPQGGGYEQYF.

The chain employs TRBV6-5 and TRBJ2-2, with 7 bases matching TRBD2. CDR1 is MNHEY, CDR2 SVGAGI, per germline. The V and J ends lost 4 bases and 7 bases, in that order; junction bases with no gene match: 9. CDR3 length: 15 amino acids. The DNA for the CDR3 is TGTGCCAGCAGTTCCGGGACTATCCTTAGCGGGGAGCTGTTTTTT. This translates into CASSSGTILSGELFF.

This chain joins TRBV7-8 and TRBJ2-1, with 9 bases that match TRBD1. With 0 bases clipped from V and 7 bases from J, the junction kept 7 bases outside the gene matches. Germline V lookup: CDR1 SGHVS, CDR2 FQNEAQ. This CDR3 is 16 amino acids long. The CDR3 coding sequence is TGTGCCAGCAGCTTAGCTCGGACAGGGGCTGGAAATGAGCAGTTCTTC. Protein: CASSLARTGAGNEQFF.

This rearrangement joins TRBV19 to TRBJ2-7, with D possibly TRBD2 on 5 matching bases. The ends were cut back, 1 base at V and 3 bases at J, with 13 bases in the middle. Per germline, CDR1 LNHDA and CDR2 SQIVND (reference sequence). This CDR3 region has 15 residues. Here the CDR3 reads CASSIAVGALYEQYF. In nucleotides, the CDR3 is TGTGCCAGTAGTATAGCTGTGGGAGCCCTCTACGAGCAGTACTTC.

V gene TRBV2 combines with J gene TRBJ1-2; a possible D gene is TRBD1 (5 bases). CDR1 is SNHLY, CDR2 FYNNEI, per germline. With 2 bases removed from V and 5 bases from J, the gap between germline ends came to 21 bases. CDR3 size: 17 residues. CDR3 loop: CASSESLGQPWGYGYTF. In DNA, the CDR3 is TGTGCCAGCAGTGAATCCCTGGGGCAGCCCTGGGGTTATGGCTACACCTTC.

CDR3 nucleotide sequence: TGCGCCAGCAGTGACCTTACGTCGGGGGGGGTTTACAATGAGCAGTTCTTC. It is translated as CASSDLTSGGVYNEQFF. J is TRBJ2-1 and V is TRBV10-2, with 8 bases that match TRBD2. CDR3 length: 17 amino acids. V shed 3 bases, J shed 4 bases, and the junction held 11 bases outside the gene matches. The germline V gene has CDR1 WSHSY and CDR2 SAAADI.

This clone was detected only a few times. This chain uses TRBV10-3 with TRBJ1-1; D gene unclear. V lost 9 bases and J lost 4, with 21 bases in between. Germline V gene lookup returns CDR1 ENHRY and CDR2 SYGVKD. CDR3 length equals 15 residues. The CDR3 sequence: CAIAREGVAGTEAFF. The CDR3 nucleotides read TGTGCCATAGCCCGAGAAGGAGTCGCGGGCACTGAAGCTTTCTTT.

The chain joins TRBV2 to TRBJ2-5; unclear D gene. The CDR3 consists of 14 residues. Germline loops: CDR1 SNHLY, CDR2 FYNNEI. V was clipped by 3 bases and J by 4 bases, with 12 bases between them. CDR3 residues: CASSDDRSRETQYF. The CDR3 DNA sequence: TGTGCCAGCAGTGATGACCGGAGTCGAGAGACCCAGTACTTC.

The chain has TRBV18 and TRBJ1-1; TRBD1 matches 7 bases. Germline CDR1 reads KGHSH; CDR2 reads LQKENI. With 3 bases clipped from V and 5 bases from J, the junction kept 0 bases outside the gene matches. The CDR3 length is 12 residues. This chain's CDR3 is CASSPGQTEAFF. CDR3 nucleotide sequence: TGTGCCAGCTCACCGGGACAGACTGAAGCTTTCTTT.

This clone was detected a few times. The V gene is TRBV27, the J gene TRBJ1-2, with a tentative D call TRBD1 (5 bases). The germline V and J ends were trimmed by 2 bases and 7 bases, with 11 bases remaining between them. The CDR3 has 13 amino acids. The germline V gene has CDR1 MNHEY and CDR2 SMNVEV (reference sequence). CDR3 amino acids: CASSLGLGGGYTF. The CDR3 DNA reads as TGTGCCAGCAGTTTAGGTTTGGGGGGTGGCTACACCTTC.

The chain uses TRBV9 and TRBJ2-2; TRBD1 is a possible D gene (6 bases). V dropped 4 bases and J dropped 2 bases, with 24 bases sitting between them. The CDR3 spans 19 residues. CDR1 and CDR2 from the germline V gene are SGDLS and YYNGEE. Here the CDR3 reads CASSLPRGHLDLNTGELFF. In DNA, the CDR3 is TGTGCCAGCAGCTTACCGAGGGGACACCTCGACCTTAACACCGGGGAGCTGTTTTTT.

V is TRBV7-2 and J is TRBJ1-2; D is perhaps TRBD1 (5 bases). There are 14 residues in the CDR3. Germline lookup yields CDR1 SGHTA and CDR2 FQGNSA. V was trimmed by 3 bases and J by 6 bases, leaving 14 bases between them. CDR3: CASSLWNGGHGYTF. The CDR3 DNA sequence: TGTGCCAGCAGCTTGTGGAACGGGGGACATGGCTACACCTTC.

This clone came up a few times. The gene calls are TRBV18 and TRBJ1-1; D is perhaps TRBD1 (5 bases). Germline V lookup: CDR1 KGHSH, CDR2 LQKENI. Trimming cost V 9 bases and J 4 bases, with 21 bases left between them. CDR3 size: 15 residues. CDR3 coding DNA: TGTGCCAGTTCCAGCCCGGAGGGGATCGGCACTGAAGCTTTCTTT. This translates into CASSSPEGIGTEAFF.

This chain connects TRBV5-4 to TRBJ2-1; D might be TRBD2 (5 bases). The germline gives CDR1 SGHNT, CDR2 YYREEE (reference sequence). The CDR3 spans 14 residues. The V end was cut by 7 bases, the J end by 5 bases, with 16 bases between. The CDR3 loop is CASALRASDNEQFF. In DNA, the CDR3 is TGTGCCAGCGCCCTGAGGGCATCGGACAATGAGCAGTTCTTC. The complete variable domain, with remaining parts taken from reference TRBV5-4 and TRBJ2-1, reads ETGVTQSPTHLIKTRGQQVTLRCSSQSGHNTVSWYQQALGQGPQFIFQYYREEENGRGNFPPRFSGLQFPNYSSELNVNALELDDSALYLCASALRASDNEQFFGPGTRLTVL.

The rearrangement joins TRBV9 to TRBJ2-2; D uncertain. This CDR3 region has 15 residues. Trimming stripped 3 bases from V and 0 bases from J, with 9 bases between. Germline V lookup: CDR1 SGDLS, CDR2 YYNGEE. In nucleotides, the CDR3 is TGTGCCAGCAGCGGGGCCTTGGCGAACACCGGGGAGCTGTTTTTT. Protein sequence: CASSGALANTGELFF.

The V call is TRBV5-1, the J call TRBJ2-3; no definite D call. This CDR3 has 16 residues. Per germline, CDR1 SGHRS and CDR2 YFSETQ. The ends were cut back, 2 bases at V and 0 bases at J, with 13 bases in the middle. The DNA for the CDR3 is TGCGCCAGCAGCTTCCTTGGCTTTTCTAGCACAGATACGCAGTATTTT. It is translated as CASSFLGFSSTDTQYF.

V gene TRBV4-1 combines with J gene TRBJ2-1; D call uncertain. This CDR3 has 15 residues. V lost 1 base and J lost 1, with 8 bases in between. Looked up from germline, CDR1 is MGHRA and CDR2 is YSYEKL. CDR3 sequence: CASSQGGGSYNEQFF. CDR3 bases: TGCGCCAGCAGCCAAGGAGGTGGTTCCTACAATGAGCAGTTCTTC.

This chain joins TRBV18 and TRBJ1-6; D is perhaps TRBD1 (5 bases). Germline V CDR1 and CDR2: KGHSH, LQKENI. The CDR3 totals 19 residues. Trimming stripped 2 bases from V and 1 base from J, with 18 bases between. CDR3 region: CASSPNPGDSGSYNSPLHF. In DNA form, the CDR3 reads TGTGCCAGCTCACCAAACCCCGGGGACTCGGGATCCTATAATTCACCCCTCCACTTT.

CDR3 coding DNA: TGCGCCAGCAGCTCCTACAGGGGATTAGGCTACACCTTC. Translation: CASSSYRGLGYTF. J is TRBJ1-2 and V is TRBV5-1; 7 bases fit TRBD1. The ends lost 3 bases at V and 8 bases at J; junction bases unmatched: 7. CDR1 is SGHRS, CDR2 YFSETQ, per germline. The CDR3 loop spans 13 amino acids.

The chain has TRBV5-1 and TRBJ2-2; 8 nucleotides align to TRBD1. The CDR3 totals 16 residues. J lost 4 bases, V lost 4 bases, and 9 bases had no gene match. The germline V gene has CDR1 SGHRS and CDR2 YFSETQ. The CDR3 bases are TGCGCCAGCAGCGAAAGGCAGGGGGCGGGCACCGGGGAGCTGTTTTTT. It is translated as CASSERQGAGTGELFF. The complete variable domain, with remaining parts taken from reference TRBV5-1 and TRBJ2-2, reads KAGVTQTPRYLIKTRGQQVTLSCSPISGHRSVSWYQQTPGQGLQFLFEYFSETQRNKGNFPGRFSGRQFSNSRSEMNVSTLELGDSALYLCASSERQGAGTGELFFGEGSRLTVL.

The chain employs TRBV4-1 and TRBJ2-5; 10 bases align to TRBD2. This CDR3 contains 19 residues. Trimming cost V 1 base and J 2 bases; bases outside gene matches: 13. Germline CDR1 MGHRA, CDR2 YSYEKL. DNA for the CDR3: TGCGCCAGCAGCCAAGGGTCCCTAGCGGGGGCCACCACTCAAGAGACCCAGTACTTC. Translation: CASSQGSLAGATTQETQYF.

The V gene is TRBV25-1, the J gene TRBJ1-4, with D possibly matching TRBD1 (6 bases). V was cut by 7 bases and J by 7 bases, with 13 bases left in between. The germline gives CDR1 MGHDK, CDR2 SYGVNS. The CDR3 is made up of 13 amino acids. The CDR3 loop reads CASIRGEGEKLFF. The CDR3 bases are TGTGCCAGCATCAGGGGAGAGGGTGAAAAACTGTTTTTT. Complete variable domain (other parts from reference TRBV25-1 and TRBJ1-4): EADIYQTPRYLVIGTGKKITLECSQTMGHDKMYWYQQDPGMELHLIHYSYGVNSTEKGDLSSESTVSRIRTEHFPLTLESARPSHTSQYLCASIRGEGEKLFFGSGTQLSVL.

Comments on this clone: The junction differs from germline at one of its ends, possibly a read error. The chain uses TRBV7-9 and TRBJ2-4; D unclear. Germline values: CDR1 SEHNR, CDR2 FQNEAQ (reference sequence). CDR3 length: 18 amino acids. The CDR3 nucleotides are TGTTCCAGCAGCTTAGGTAGAGCCCCCGAGAAAACCAAAAACATTCAGTACTTC. Translating it yields CSSSLGRAPEKTKNIQYF.

The chain carries TRBV29-1 and TRBJ1-2; 9 bases match TRBD1. Germline V lookup: CDR1 SQVTM, CDR2 ANQGSEA. The V and J ends lost 5 bases and 4 bases, in that order; junction bases with no gene match: 2. The CDR3 totals 12 residues. CDR3 in DNA: TGCAGCGTTACAGGGGGCCTCTATGGCTACACCTTC. This gives the protein CSVTGGLYGYTF.

The chain has TRBV19 and TRBJ1-4; D is possibly TRBD1 (5 bases). V lost 5 bases to trimming and J lost 5 bases, with 18 bases between them. The CDR3 runs to 16 residues. Per germline, CDR1 LNHDA and CDR2 SQIVND (reference sequence). The CDR3 bases are TGTGCCAGTAGTGCCCCGGCGGGACCGACCAATGAAAAACTGTTTTTT. Its translation is CASSAPAGPTNEKLFF.